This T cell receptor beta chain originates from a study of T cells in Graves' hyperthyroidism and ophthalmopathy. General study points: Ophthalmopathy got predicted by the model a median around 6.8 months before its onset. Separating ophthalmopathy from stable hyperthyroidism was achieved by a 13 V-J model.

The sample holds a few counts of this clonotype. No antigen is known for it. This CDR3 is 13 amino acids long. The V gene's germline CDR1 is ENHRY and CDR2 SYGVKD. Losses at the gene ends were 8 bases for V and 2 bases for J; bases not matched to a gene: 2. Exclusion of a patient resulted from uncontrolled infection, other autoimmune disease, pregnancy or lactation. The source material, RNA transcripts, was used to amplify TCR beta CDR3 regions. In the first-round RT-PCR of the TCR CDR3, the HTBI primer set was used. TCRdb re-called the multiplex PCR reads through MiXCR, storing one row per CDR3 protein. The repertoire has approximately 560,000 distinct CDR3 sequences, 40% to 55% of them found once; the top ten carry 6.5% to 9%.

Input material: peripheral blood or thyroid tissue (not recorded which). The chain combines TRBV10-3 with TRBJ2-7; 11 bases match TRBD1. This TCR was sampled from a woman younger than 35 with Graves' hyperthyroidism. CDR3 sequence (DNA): TGTGCCATCCGGGACAGGGGGACCTACGAGCAGTACTTC. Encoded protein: CAIRDRGTYEQYF.